These T cell receptor beta chains were read from a single sample in a study of blood T cells in healthy people across ages. MiXCR, applied by TCRdb to the 5' RACE reads, yields one record per CDR3 protein. This sample has around 620,000 distinct CDR3 sequences, with 27% found just once. Material: blood. The receptor source for this set is a woman in her seventies in good health. Both conserved end residues are part of each CDR3. D genes are given only for firm matches. Expanded clones get a size class; other rows say once, few or many, or leave the size out.

clone_size: -; v_call: TRBV29-1; d_call: -; j_call: TRBJ2-1; cdr3_nt: TGCAGCGTTGTGGTACCCCCAGCCTACAATGAGCAGTTCTTC; cdr3_aa: CSVVVPPAYNEQFF
clone_size: few; v_call: TRBV7-2; d_call: -; j_call: TRBJ2-1; cdr3_nt: TGTGCCAGCGGCCCGATCCGGGACTTTCTATACAATGAGCAGTTCTTC; cdr3_aa: CASGPIRDFLYNEQFF
clone_size: -; v_call: TRBV3-1; d_call: -; j_call: TRBJ2-7; cdr3_nt: TGTGCCAGCAGCCAAGGACCGAACGCCTACGAGCAGTACTTC; cdr3_aa: CASSQGPNAYEQYF
clone_size: -; v_call: TRBV6-6; d_call: -; j_call: TRBJ2-1; cdr3_nt: TGTGCCGGCAGTTCTAAGGGGCTAACGGCCTACAATGAGCAGTTCTTC; cdr3_aa: CAGSSKGLTAYNEQFF
clone_size: -; v_call: TRBV2; d_call: TRBD1; j_call: TRBJ1-4; cdr3_nt: TGTGCCGAACAGGGGGCAGATGGAAAACTGTTTTTT; cdr3_aa: CAEQGADGKLFF
clone_size: few; v_call: TRBV20-1; d_call: TRBD2; j_call: TRBJ2-3; cdr3_nt: TGCAGTGCTAGGACTAGCCCCACAGATACGCAGTATTTT; cdr3_aa: CSARTSPTDTQYF
clone_size: -; v_call: TRBV12-3/TRBV12-4; d_call: TRBD2; j_call: TRBJ2-5; cdr3_nt: TGTGCCAGCAGTCCATCCAGCGGGGGGGCCGGGACCCAGTACTTC; cdr3_aa: CASSPSSGGAGTQYF
clone_size: -; v_call: TRBV13; d_call: TRBD1; j_call: TRBJ2-7; cdr3_nt: TGTGCCAGCAGCTTAGGCCTCTTCGGACAGGGACAGGGCGAGCAGTACTTC; cdr3_aa: CASSLGLFGQGQGEQYF
clone_size: -; v_call: TRBV20-1; d_call: -; j_call: TRBJ2-3; cdr3_nt: TGCAGCGCTCGCGGGGCGGAAGATACGCAGTATTTT; cdr3_aa: CSARGAEDTQYF
clone_size: few; v_call: TRBV27; d_call: -; j_call: TRBJ2-3; cdr3_nt: TGTGCCAGCAGTTTAGCTAAAGATACGCAGTATTTT; cdr3_aa: CASSLAKDTQYF
clone_size: once; v_call: TRBV28; d_call: TRBD2; j_call: TRBJ2-7; cdr3_nt: TGTGCCAGCACTACGGGATCTAGCGGATCCTACGAGCAGTACTTC; cdr3_aa: CASTTGSSGSYEQYF
clone_size: few; v_call: TRBV6-6; d_call: -; j_call: TRBJ1-3; cdr3_nt: TGTGCCAGCGGGGGACTTGGAAACACCGTATATTTT; cdr3_aa: CASGGLGNTVYF
clone_size: -; v_call: TRBV2; d_call: -; j_call: TRBJ2-5; cdr3_nt: TGTGCCAGCAGTGCTGAACAGCAAGAGACCCAGTACTTC; cdr3_aa: CASSAEQQETQYF
clone_size: -; v_call: TRBV7-2; d_call: -; j_call: TRBJ2-3; cdr3_nt: TGTGCCAGCAGCTTAAGGCAGGGGACTACTTACACAGATACGCAGTATTTT; cdr3_aa: CASSLRQGTTYTDTQYF
clone_size: -; v_call: TRBV25-1; d_call: -; j_call: TRBJ1-2; cdr3_nt: TGTGCCAGCAGTGGGACCTGGGGGAGCTATGGCTACACCTTC; cdr3_aa: CASSGTWGSYGYTF
clone_size: few; v_call: TRBV6-2/TRBV6-3; d_call: -; j_call: TRBJ1-1; cdr3_nt: TGTGCCAGCAGCCGTGGCGGTCTAATTGAAGCTTTCTTT; cdr3_aa: CASSRGGLIEAFF
clone_size: few; v_call: TRBV11-2; d_call: TRBD2; j_call: TRBJ2-5; cdr3_nt: TGTGCCAGCAGCTTATCCAATAGCGGGGGGGCTTGGGAGACCCAGTACTTC; cdr3_aa: CASSLSNSGGAWETQYF
clone_size: many; v_call: TRBV12-3/TRBV12-4; d_call: -; j_call: TRBJ1-2; cdr3_nt: TGTGCCAGCAGTTTAAGCCAGGGCTATGGCTACACCTTC; cdr3_aa: CASSLSQGYGYTF
clone_size: -; v_call: TRBV7-9; d_call: -; j_call: TRBJ2-5; cdr3_nt: TGTGCCAGCAGCCCCTTGGGGGGTGCCGAGACCCAGTACTTC; cdr3_aa: CASSPLGGAETQYF
clone_size: -; v_call: TRBV2; d_call: -; j_call: TRBJ2-5; cdr3_nt: TGTGCCAGCAGTGAGGGCGGGGTTAAAGAGACCCAGTACTTC; cdr3_aa: CASSEGGVKETQYF
clone_size: -; v_call: TRBV3-1; d_call: TRBD1; j_call: TRBJ1-5; cdr3_nt: TGTGCCAGCAGCCAAGATTTAGGGGGCCGCGGCAATCAGCCCCAGCATTTT; cdr3_aa: CASSQDLGGRGNQPQHF
clone_size: many; v_call: TRBV4-3; d_call: -; j_call: TRBJ1-2; cdr3_nt: TGCGCCAGCAGCCAGGGAACAGGCTATGGCTACACCTTC; cdr3_aa: CASSQGTGYGYTF
clone_size: few; v_call: TRBV6-2/TRBV6-3; d_call: TRBD2; j_call: TRBJ2-3; cdr3_nt: TGTGCCAGCAGACTCGTTACTAGCGGGGGATACCAAAGCACAGATACGCAGTATTTT; cdr3_aa: CASRLVTSGGYQSTDTQYF
clone_size: few; v_call: TRBV12-3/TRBV12-4; d_call: TRBD2; j_call: TRBJ2-5; cdr3_nt: TGTGCCAGCAGTCGGAGGACTAGCGGGGCCCAAGAGACCCAGTACTTC; cdr3_aa: CASSRRTSGAQETQYF
clone_size: -; v_call: TRBV5-8; d_call: -; j_call: TRBJ2-4; cdr3_nt: TGTGCCAGCAGCTTAGATGGTTTTGGCATTCAGTACTTC; cdr3_aa: CASSLDGFGIQYF
clone_size: few; v_call: TRBV12-3/TRBV12-4; d_call: -; j_call: TRBJ2-7; cdr3_nt: TGTGCCAGCAGTCTGATGGCCGCCTCCTACGAGCAGTACTTC; cdr3_aa: CASSLMAASYEQYF
clone_size: few; v_call: TRBV6-2/TRBV6-3; d_call: -; j_call: TRBJ2-1; cdr3_nt: TGTGCCAGCAGCTTCGGGACCAGCAATGAGCAGTTCTTC; cdr3_aa: CASSFGTSNEQFF
clone_size: few; v_call: TRBV12-3/TRBV12-4; d_call: TRBD1; j_call: TRBJ2-3; cdr3_nt: TGTGCCAGCAGTAAAGGACAGGGCACAGATACGCAGTATTTT; cdr3_aa: CASSKGQGTDTQYF
clone_size: few; v_call: TRBV14; d_call: -; j_call: TRBJ2-5; cdr3_nt: TGTGCCAACAGCCAAGCGTGGGGGATCCAAGAGACCCAGTACTTC; cdr3_aa: CANSQAWGIQETQYF
clone_size: few; v_call: TRBV24-1; d_call: -; j_call: TRBJ1-2; cdr3_nt: TGTGCCACCAGTGATCCTGGGCGGGGGGAAGATGGCTACACCTTC; cdr3_aa: CATSDPGRGEDGYTF
clone_size: few; v_call: TRBV7-9; d_call: TRBD2; j_call: TRBJ2-2; cdr3_nt: TGTGCCAGCAGCTTGTTTCGTTTGCGGCTAGCGGGGACCGGGGAGCTGTTTTTT; cdr3_aa: CASSLFRLRLAGTGELFF
clone_size: -; v_call: TRBV4-1; d_call: -; j_call: TRBJ2-4; cdr3_nt: TGCGCCAGCAGCCAAGATGAAACAGATCAAAACATTCAGTACTTC; cdr3_aa: CASSQDETDQNIQYF
clone_size: -; v_call: TRBV12-3/TRBV12-4; d_call: TRBD1; j_call: TRBJ2-3; cdr3_nt: TGTGCCGGCACCTTCCAGGGGGCCTCTGATACGCAGTATTTT; cdr3_aa: CAGTFQGASDTQYF
clone_size: -; v_call: TRBV4-3; d_call: TRBD1; j_call: TRBJ2-5; cdr3_nt: TGCGCCAGCAGCCAGACAGGGACAGGGGTGCAGCAGTACTTC; cdr3_aa: CASSQTGTGVQQYF
clone_size: -; v_call: TRBV9; d_call: -; j_call: TRBJ2-7; cdr3_nt: TGTGCCAGCACCGATGTCCCGTATAAAGCGAAAGAGCAGTACTTC; cdr3_aa: CASTDVPYKAKEQYF
clone_size: -; v_call: TRBV11-3; d_call: -; j_call: TRBJ1-1; cdr3_nt: TGTGCCAGCACCGATGACGGGGGGGACACTGAAGCTTTCTTT; cdr3_aa: CASTDDGGDTEAFF
clone_size: -; v_call: TRBV6-2/TRBV6-3; d_call: -; j_call: TRBJ2-7; cdr3_nt: TGTGCCAGCCAGGGGCTAGAGAGTTTCTACGAGCAGTACTTC; cdr3_aa: CASQGLESFYEQYF
clone_size: few; v_call: TRBV20-1; d_call: -; j_call: TRBJ1-2; cdr3_nt: TGCAGTGCTAGAGGCCAACAGGGAGGGGGCTATGGCTACACCTTC; cdr3_aa: CSARGQQGGGYGYTF
clone_size: once; v_call: TRBV12-5; d_call: -; j_call: TRBJ2-3; cdr3_nt: TGTGCTAGTGGCTCCCTCGACCGGGTAGAAGATACGCAGTATTTT; cdr3_aa: CASGSLDRVEDTQYF
clone_size: -; v_call: TRBV29-1; d_call: -; j_call: TRBJ2-1; cdr3_nt: TGCAGCTCCCTTAAGAGGGGGGTTTACTCCTACGATGAGCAGTTCTTC; cdr3_aa: CSSLKRGVYSYDEQFF
clone_size: few; v_call: TRBV14; d_call: -; j_call: TRBJ1-6; cdr3_nt: TGTGCCAGCAGCCGAACAGGGTCGGATTCACCCCTCCACTTT; cdr3_aa: CASSRTGSDSPLHF
clone_size: -; v_call: TRBV6-1; d_call: -; j_call: TRBJ1-1; cdr3_nt: TGTGCCAGCATGCGGCAGGTGACCACTGAAGCTTTCTTT; cdr3_aa: CASMRQVTTEAFF
clone_size: -; v_call: TRBV9; d_call: TRBD1; j_call: TRBJ2-7; cdr3_nt: TGTGCCAGCAGCGTAGGACAGGGAACCTACGAGCAGTACTTC; cdr3_aa: CASSVGQGTYEQYF
clone_size: few; v_call: TRBV5-1; d_call: -; j_call: TRBJ1-3; cdr3_nt: TGCACCAGCAGCCCCGGACAAAACTATGGAAACACCATATATTTT; cdr3_aa: CTSSPGQNYGNTIYF
clone_size: few; v_call: TRBV7-9; d_call: -; j_call: TRBJ2-7; cdr3_nt: TGTGCCAGCAGCTTCGACGGCTACGAGCAGTACTTC; cdr3_aa: CASSFDGYEQYF
clone_size: few; v_call: TRBV28; d_call: -; j_call: TRBJ2-5; cdr3_nt: TGTGCCAGCAGTTTAGCTCCAGGTCGTGCTCGGACCCAGTACTTC; cdr3_aa: CASSLAPGRARTQYF
clone_size: few; v_call: TRBV20-1; d_call: -; j_call: TRBJ1-1; cdr3_nt: TGCAGAGGCGTGAGGAACACTGAAGCTTTCTTT; cdr3_aa: CRGVRNTEAFF
clone_size: few; v_call: TRBV7-2; d_call: -; j_call: TRBJ2-1; cdr3_nt: TGTGCCAGCAGCTTATCCCAGGGAGGCCCCTCGTTCTTC; cdr3_aa: CASSLSQGGPSFF
clone_size: once; v_call: TRBV10-3; d_call: -; j_call: TRBJ2-5; cdr3_nt: TGTGCCATCAGTGGGCAGGGATCTCCAGAGACCCAGTACTTC; cdr3_aa: CAISGQGSPETQYF
clone_size: few; v_call: TRBV27; d_call: -; j_call: TRBJ2-1; cdr3_nt: TGTGCCAGCAGTTTAAGGTTGGCTTACTACAATGAGCAGTTCTTC; cdr3_aa: CASSLRLAYYNEQFF
clone_size: -; v_call: TRBV7-9; d_call: -; j_call: TRBJ2-3; cdr3_nt: TGTGCCAGCAGCTCAGTTATAACAGATACGCAGTATTTT; cdr3_aa: CASSSVITDTQYF
clone_size: few; v_call: TRBV7-9; d_call: -; j_call: TRBJ2-2; cdr3_nt: TGTGCCAGCAGCCCGGCCCAGGGGACATACACCGGGGAGCTGTTTTTT; cdr3_aa: CASSPAQGTYTGELFF
clone_size: once; v_call: TRBV4-1; d_call: TRBD1; j_call: TRBJ1-2; cdr3_nt: TGCGCCAGCAGCCAAGAGACAGGGCGGTTAAAGGGCTACACCTTC; cdr3_aa: CASSQETGRLKGYTF
clone_size: few; v_call: TRBV20-1; d_call: TRBD1; j_call: TRBJ1-4; cdr3_nt: TGCAGTGCTGGACCGGACAGGACGAATGAAAAACTGTTTTTT; cdr3_aa: CSAGPDRTNEKLFF
clone_size: many; v_call: TRBV12-3/TRBV12-4; d_call: -; j_call: TRBJ1-1; cdr3_nt: TGTGCCAGCAGCTTACGGGGAGCCACTGAAGCTTTCTTT; cdr3_aa: CASSLRGATEAFF
clone_size: few; v_call: TRBV20-1; d_call: TRBD1; j_call: TRBJ2-1; cdr3_nt: TGCAGTGCTAGAGACCCAACATCCGGGACAGGGGGTGAAAATGAGCAGTTCTTC; cdr3_aa: CSARDPTSGTGGENEQFF
clone_size: -; v_call: TRBV7-2; d_call: TRBD1; j_call: TRBJ1-4; cdr3_nt: TGTGCCAGCAGCTTAGAGGGCAGGGGGAACGCAAAACTGTTTTTT; cdr3_aa: CASSLEGRGNAKLFF